This is a list of T cell receptor beta chains from one sample in a study of T cells in Graves' hyperthyroidism and ophthalmopathy. MiXCR was run by TCRdb on the multiplex PCR reads, yielding one entry per CDR3 protein. Of around 600,000 distinct CDR3 sequences in the sample, 45% were seen once. Source material: peripheral blood or thyroid tissue (not recorded which). The receptor source for this set is an adult man with Graves' disease, either hyperthyroidism or ophthalmopathy (not recorded which). CDR3s leave out the opening cysteine and the closing phenylalanine or tryptophan.

v_gene	j_gene	CDR3aa
TRBV12-3/TRBV12-4	TRBJ1-4	ASSLILGEKLF
TRBV9	TRBJ1-5	ASSPPQH
TRBV15	TRBJ1-1	ATSRGGAASTEAF
TRBV5-1	TRBJ1-6	ASSLRLTQSGSPLH
TRBV29-1	TRBJ2-5	SVHYLGEGETQY
TRBV12-3/TRBV12-4	TRBJ1-4	ASSLIVSLEGGSPNEKLF
TRBV19	TRBJ1-4	ASKFRQGESEKLF
TRBV9	TRBJ2-2	ASSYQPGGLNTGELF
TRBV12-3/TRBV12-4	TRBJ1-5	ASTLGAQPQH
TRBV7-9	TRBJ1-5	ASSFETVDSNQPQH
TRBV5-1	TRBJ1-2	ASSLEAGGPYGYT
TRBV19	TRBJ2-6	ASSIWLSGDGANVLT
TRBV12-3/TRBV12-4	TRBJ1-2	ASSTMTGVGYT
TRBV24-1	TRBJ1-4	ATSENREANEKLF
TRBV7-9	TRBJ1-6	ASSLGGTPPLH
TRBV20-1	TRBJ2-7	SAREDRVAYEQY
TRBV29-1	TRBJ2-7	SVETKYEQY
TRBV6-5	TRBJ1-1	ASSYGGVGTEAF
TRBV7-9	TRBJ1-2	ASSSGTFNYGYT
TRBV29-1	TRBJ1-1	SVQGRTEAF
TRBV12-3/TRBV12-4	TRBJ2-5	ASSLEGGQETQY
TRBV29-1	TRBJ2-7	SVEGGVSEQY
TRBV6-5	TRBJ1-6	ASSYQGGSTNNSPLH
TRBV29-1	TRBJ2-2	SARTGGIGELF
TRBV2	TRBJ2-7	ASSEAPRVYEQY
TRBV2	TRBJ1-5	ASSEAEDTSNQPQH
TRBV2	TRBJ1-2	ASSGRAGSLTYGYT
TRBV14	TRBJ1-3	ASSHGGAAGNTIY
TRBV7-9	TRBJ1-1	ASSVDRTNTEAF
TRBV2	TRBJ1-1	TSSEGQNTEAF
TRBV2	TRBJ1-2	ASSERDYGYT
TRBV7-3	TRBJ1-1	ASSNGQGNTEAF
TRBV15	TRBJ2-6	ATSRGAGFGSGANVLT
TRBV20-1	TRBJ1-6	SAFAGGNSPLH
TRBV9	TRBJ2-7	ASSVDYRAYEQY
TRBV12-3/TRBV12-4	TRBJ1-6	ASRYDRDNSPLH
TRBV29-1	TRBJ2-2	SVGPGGTGELF
TRBV29-1	TRBJ2-5	SQDPVTQETQY
TRBV20-1	TRBJ1-1	SVTTNTEAF